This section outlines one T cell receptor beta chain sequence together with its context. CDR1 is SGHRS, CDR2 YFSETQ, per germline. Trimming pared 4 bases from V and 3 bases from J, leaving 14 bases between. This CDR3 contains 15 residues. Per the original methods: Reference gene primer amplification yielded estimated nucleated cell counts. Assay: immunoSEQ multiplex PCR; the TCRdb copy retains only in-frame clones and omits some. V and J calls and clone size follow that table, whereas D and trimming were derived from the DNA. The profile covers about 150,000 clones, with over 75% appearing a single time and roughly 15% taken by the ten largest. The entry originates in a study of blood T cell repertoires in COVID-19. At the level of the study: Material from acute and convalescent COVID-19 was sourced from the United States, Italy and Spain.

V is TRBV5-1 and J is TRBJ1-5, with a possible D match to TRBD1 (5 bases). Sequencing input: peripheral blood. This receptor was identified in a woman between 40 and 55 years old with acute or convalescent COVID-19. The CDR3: CASSPDSPHNQPQHF. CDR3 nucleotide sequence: TGCGCCAGCAGCCCCGACAGCCCTCACAATCAGCCCCAGCATTTT.